This T cell receptor beta chain was sequenced in a study of shared clonotypes between healthy human individuals. There are 16 residues in the CDR3. Using immunoSEQ multiplex PCR, the repertoire was profiled, and TCRdb retains in-frame clones only, with some absent. Among more than 2,000,000 clones listed, more than 85% were seen once. V is TRBV21-1 and J is TRBJ1-2. TRBV21-1 is shown as a pseudogene. This TCR derives from a man aged 18 to 35 in good health. Some clones in this sample may be carry-over from other donors' samples. The sample consisted of naive CD4+ T cells from PBMCs. Noted subset: CD45RA+ positively selected. The CDR3 DNA follows: TGTGCCAGCAGCAAAGCGGGGTCATTACTTAACTATGGCTACACCTTC. The encoded protein is CASSKAGSLLNYGYTF.